Listed below are T cell receptor beta chains from one sample, sequenced in a study of regulatory T cells in long-lasting Graves disease. TCRdb passed the multiplex PCR reads through MiXCR, listing each CDR3 protein once. This table holds 430,000 or so distinct CDR3 sequences, over 20% found once. Source: peripheral blood mononuclear cells (PBMCs), taken when the disease was refractory, from a patient treated with antithyroid drugs. These receptors came from a female donor with Graves disease. Each CDR3 is given with its conserved first and last residue. D genes are given only for firm matches. Clone sizes are given selectively: once, few, many, or a class where the clone is expanded.

V gene	D gene	clone size	J gene	CDR3 DNA	CDR3 protein
TRBV28	-	many	TRBJ2-7	TGTGCCAGCACCCCCAAGGACAGACCCTACGAGCAGTACTTC	CASTPKDRPYEQYF
TRBV7-9	TRBD1	many	TRBJ1-1	TGTGCCAGCAGCTTACCGGACAGGCAGGACACTGAAGCTTTCTTT	CASSLPDRQDTEAFF
TRBV12-5	-	many	TRBJ1-5	TGTGCTACGCAGGGATTAAGCAATCAGCCCCAGCATTTT	CATQGLSNQPQHF
TRBV7-8	-	-	TRBJ2-7	TGTGCCAGCAGCCCCAGAGGGGAGTCGGCCTACGAGCAGTACTTC	CASSPRGESAYEQYF
TRBV6-1	-	-	TRBJ1-1	TGTGCCAGCAGCCCGGTCAGGGGCCCGAACACTGAAGCTTTCTTT	CASSPVRGPNTEAFF
TRBV2	-	many	TRBJ1-2	TGTGCCAACCTTCGGGGGGCGCTAGGCTACACCTTC	CANLRGALGYTF
TRBV20-1	TRBD2	-	TRBJ2-2	TGCAGTGCTAGAGATCGGGATAGCGGGAGCACCGGGGAGCTGTTTTTT	CSARDRDSGSTGELFF
TRBV6-2/TRBV6-3	-	-	TRBJ2-3	TGTGCCAGCGGCTACACAGATACGCAGTATTTT	CASGYTDTQYF
TRBV7-2	-	many	TRBJ2-2	TGTGCCAGCAGCCCGAATAGCGGGAACACCGGGGAGCTGTTTTTT	CASSPNSGNTGELFF
TRBV6-2/TRBV6-3	-	few	TRBJ2-2	TGTGCCACCAAATTAACAGGGAAATGGTTCGGGGAGCTGTTTTTT	CATKLTGKWFGELFF
TRBV28	-	many	TRBJ1-1	TGTGCCAGCAGTTTACAGGGATCGAACACTGAAGCTTTCTTT	CASSLQGSNTEAFF
TRBV20-1	TRBD2	many	TRBJ2-5	TGCAGTGCTAGTGGTCGGGAGGGTTATGGCGAGACCCAGTACTTC	CSASGREGYGETQYF
TRBV12-3/TRBV12-4	-	many	TRBJ2-7	TGTGCCAGCAGTTTATTCGGACAGAACTACGAGCAGTACTTC	CASSLFGQNYEQYF
TRBV12-3/TRBV12-4	-	many	TRBJ2-2	TGTGCCAGCAGTTTAGTACAGGGAACCGGGGAGCTGTTTTTT	CASSLVQGTGELFF
TRBV28	-	-	TRBJ2-1	TGTGCCAGCAGTATGGACAGTCGGTACAATGAGCAGTTCTTC	CASSMDSRYNEQFF
TRBV4-1	-	-	TRBJ2-5	TGCGCCAGCAGCCAAGATGAATGGGAGACCCAGTACTTC	CASSQDEWETQYF
TRBV19	TRBD2	few	TRBJ2-1	TGTGCCAGTAGAACGACTAGCGGGGCCTACAATGAGCAGTTCTTC	CASRTTSGAYNEQFF
TRBV30	-	-	TRBJ2-1	TGTGCCTGGAGTGTGTATAGATACAATGAGCAGTTCTTC	CAWSVYRYNEQFF
TRBV29-1	TRBD1	-	TRBJ1-1	TGCAGCGTTGAAGACCGACAGGGGGCCATCACTGAAGCTTTCTTT	CSVEDRQGAITEAFF
TRBV2	TRBD1	-	TRBJ2-3	TGTGCCAGCAGTGACAGGGGGATTGCAGATACGCAGTATTTT	CASSDRGIADTQYF
TRBV11-2	-	many	TRBJ2-5	TGTGCCAGCAGCGCCCTTTCAGGGGGGATACTGGTGACCCAGTACTTC	CASSALSGGILVTQYF
TRBV15	TRBD1	few	TRBJ1-5	TGTGCCACCAGCACCCGGGACAGGGTCGCTCAGCCCCAGCATTTT	CATSTRDRVAQPQHF
TRBV7-2	TRBD2	-	TRBJ2-2	TGTGCCAGCAGCCCGCTAGCGGGAGTTTGGACCGGGGAGCTGTTTTTT	CASSPLAGVWTGELFF
TRBV28	TRBD1	many	TRBJ1-1	TGTGCCAGCAGTTTGGAGGCGAAGGGGGCTGACACTGAAGCTTTCTTT	CASSLEAKGADTEAFF
TRBV6-5	-	-	TRBJ1-6	TGTGCCAGCAGTTCAACAGGAAATTCACCCCTCCACTTT	CASSSTGNSPLHF
TRBV6-1	TRBD1	few	TRBJ2-1	TGTGCCAGCAGTGAAGGACAGGGTCTGGGGAATGAGCAGTTCTTC	CASSEGQGLGNEQFF
TRBV2	-	many	TRBJ2-7	TGTGCCAGCGGCGGGGTCGCCTACGAGCAGTACTTC	CASGGVAYEQYF
TRBV6-1	-	many	TRBJ1-1	TGTGCCAGCACTACCTCCAGGGGGAACACTGAAGCTTTCTTT	CASTTSRGNTEAFF
TRBV5-1	TRBD1	few	TRBJ2-6	TGCGCCAGCAGCTTGGGACAGGGGGCCCCCTCTGGGGCCAACGTCCTGACTTTC	CASSLGQGAPSGANVLTF
TRBV28	-	many	TRBJ2-7	TGTGCCATCCAGGGGAGGGCTGGCTTCGAGCAGTACTTC	CAIQGRAGFEQYF
TRBV19	-	-	TRBJ1-2	TGTGCCAGTAGTACTACAGGGTATACCGACTATGGCTACACCTTC	CASSTTGYTDYGYTF
TRBV2	-	few	TRBJ2-2	TGTGCCAGCAGGGGGGGTCAGAACACCGGGGAGCTGTTTTTT	CASRGGQNTGELFF
TRBV10-3	TRBD2	many	TRBJ2-5	TGTGCCATCAGTGAAGGGGCAAGCGGGACCGGCGCCCAAGAGACCCAGTACTTC	CAISEGASGTGAQETQYF
TRBV18	-	-	TRBJ1-1	TGTGCCAGCTCACCGGGTCAGGGGTATGGCATGAACACTGAAGCTTTCTTT	CASSPGQGYGMNTEAFF
TRBV2	-	many	TRBJ1-2	TGTGCCAACCCCTCGACAGAGTTTAACTATGGCTACACCTTC	CANPSTEFNYGYTF